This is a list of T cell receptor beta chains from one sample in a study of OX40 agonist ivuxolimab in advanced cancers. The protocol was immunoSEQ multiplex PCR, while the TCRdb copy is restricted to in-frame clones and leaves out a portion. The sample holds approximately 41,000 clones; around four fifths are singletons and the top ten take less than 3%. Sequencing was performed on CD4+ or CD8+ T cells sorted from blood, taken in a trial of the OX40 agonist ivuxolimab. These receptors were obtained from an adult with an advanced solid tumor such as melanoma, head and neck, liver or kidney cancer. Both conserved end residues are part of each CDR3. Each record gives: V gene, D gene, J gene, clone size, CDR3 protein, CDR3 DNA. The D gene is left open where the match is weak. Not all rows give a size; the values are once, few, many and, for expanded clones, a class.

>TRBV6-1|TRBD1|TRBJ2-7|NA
CASSVGTDYEQYF
TGTGCCAGCAGTGTAGGGACAGATTACGAGCAGTACTTC
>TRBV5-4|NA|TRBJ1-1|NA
CASSLEQHTEAFF
TGTGCCAGCAGCTTGGAACAGCACACTGAAGCTTTCTTT
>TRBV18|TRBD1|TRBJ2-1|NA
CASSPLGQYNEQFF
TGTGCCAGCTCACCTTTGGGACAGTACAATGAGCAGTTCTTC
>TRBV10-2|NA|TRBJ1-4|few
CASLGLGGDEKLFF
TGCGCCAGCCTGGGCCTGGGAGGAGATGAAAAACTGTTTTTT
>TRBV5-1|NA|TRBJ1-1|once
CASSLRADMNTEAFF
TGCGCCAGCAGCTTGAGGGCAGACATGAACACTGAAGCTTTCTTT
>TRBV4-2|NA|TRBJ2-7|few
CASSQVRGNFYEQYF
TGTGCCAGCAGCCAAGTTCGGGGCAACTTCTACGAGCAGTACTTC
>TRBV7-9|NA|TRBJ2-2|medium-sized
CASSLAPKTVAGELFF
TGTGCCAGCAGCTTAGCCCCGAAAACAGTGGCCGGGGAGCTGTTTTTT
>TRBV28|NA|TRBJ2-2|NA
CASTPLATGELFF
TGTGCCAGCACCCCGCTAGCGACCGGGGAGCTGTTTTTT
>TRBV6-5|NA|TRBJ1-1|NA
CASSYAEAGGRLEAFF
TGTGCCAGCAGTTACGCTGAAGCGGGCGGCCGGTTGGAAGCTTTCTTT
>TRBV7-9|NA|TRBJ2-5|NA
CASSLEGGETQYF
TGTGCCAGCAGCTTAGAAGGAGGAGAGACCCAGTACTTC
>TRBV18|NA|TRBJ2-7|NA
CATSLDPYEQYF
TGTGCCACCTCGCTTGATCCCTACGAGCAGTACTTC
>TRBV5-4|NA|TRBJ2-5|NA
CASRPGTDETQYF
TGTGCCAGCAGACCCGGGACGGATGAGACCCAGTACTTC
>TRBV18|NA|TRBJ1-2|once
CASSKTGGGYTF
TGTGCCAGCTCAAAGACAGGAGGAGGCTACACCTTC
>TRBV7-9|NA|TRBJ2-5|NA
CASSSGTMETQYF
TGTGCCAGCAGCTCAGGGACCATGGAGACCCAGTACTTC
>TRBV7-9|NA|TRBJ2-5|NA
CASSLDQTAQYF
TGTGCCAGCAGCTTAGACCAGACAGCTCAGTACTTC
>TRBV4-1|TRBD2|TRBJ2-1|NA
CASSQGLVYNEQFF
TGCGCCAGCAGCCAGGGACTAGTCTACAATGAGCAGTTCTTC
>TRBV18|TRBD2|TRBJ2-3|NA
CASSLTSGRAGGTQYF
TGTGCCAGCTCATTGACTAGCGGTAGAGCGGGAGGTACGCAGTATTTT
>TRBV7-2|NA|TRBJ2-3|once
CASLLQPSTDTQYF
TGTGCCAGCCTCCTTCAACCTAGCACAGATACGCAGTATTTT
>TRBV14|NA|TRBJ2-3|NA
CASSQDGIRRGMRDTQYF
TGTGCCAGCAGCCAAGATGGGATTCGCAGGGGAATGAGAGATACGCAGTATTTT